Below are 30 T cell receptor beta chains sequenced from a single sample in a study of blood T cells in healthy people across ages (dated by TCRdb to 2014 to 2015). The library was produced with 5' RACE. The sequencer was an Illumina HiSeq 2500. A second PCR of about 7 to 12 cycles was run with a J-beta primer mix and a sample-barcoded 5' primer. In-frame beta chains were kept once TCRdb had trimmed the public reads at Q25 with fastp and called clones with MiXCR. Every distinct CDR3 protein forms one entry, paired with its most common genes and DNA. The sample data list some 1.7 million distinct CDR3 sequences, and 28% of these were observed just once. The top ten clonotypes cover roughly 8.2% of the sample. The specimen was blood. These receptors were obtained from a young woman in good health.

This clonotype has just a few counts. The CDR3 loop is CASSKGQQETQYF. Written as DNA, the CDR3 is TGTGCCAGCAGCAAAGGACAGCAAGAGACCCAGTACTTC. The rearrangement links TRBV7-3 to TRBJ2-5; D is perhaps TRBD1 (6 bases). V lost 5 bases and J lost 2, with 9 bases in between. Germline V gene data show CDR1 as SGHTA and CDR2 as FQGTGA. The CDR3 loop spans 13 amino acids.

This sequence joins TRBV20-1 and TRBJ2-3, with a weak D call TRBD2 (5 bases). Germline V gene data show CDR1 as DFQATT and CDR2 as SNEGSKA (reference sequence). The V gene lost 3 bases and the J gene lost 2 bases, with 18 bases spanning the gap. The CDR3 runs 16 residues. The CDR3 region is CSARDGGRGHTDTQYF. The CDR3 DNA follows: TGCAGTGCTAGGGACGGCGGTCGGGGTCACACAGATACGCAGTATTTT.

Many counts were recorded for this clonotype. The chain recombines TRBV7-2 with TRBJ2-1, with no clear D. Trimming shortened V by 1 base and J by 0 bases, and 7 bases separated the two germline ends. This CDR3 has 15 amino acids. CDR1 SGHTA and CDR2 FQGNSA come from the germline V gene. The CDR3 is CASSLDHSSYNEQFF. The CDR3 DNA reads TGTGCCAGCAGCTTAGACCACAGCTCCTACAATGAGCAGTTCTTC.

The genes are TRBV10-2 and TRBJ1-5; TRBD1 agrees at 9 bases. Germline V gene sequence: CDR1 WSHSY, CDR2 SAAADI. J gave up 9 bases and V 6 bases, and 6 bases lay outside the gene matches. This CDR3 is 13 amino acids long. CDR3 DNA: TGCGCCAGCAGGACAGGGGGTCATCGGCCCCAGCATTTT. Its translation: CASRTGGHRPQHF.

This clonotype was seen repeatedly, ten times or more. CDR3 sequence: CASSPFTEGPGETQYF. CDR3 nucleotides: TGCGCCAGCAGCCCTTTTACAGAGGGACCAGGCGAGACCCAGTACTTC. The genes are TRBV4-3 and TRBJ2-5, with D perhaps given as TRBD1 or TRBD2 (5 bases each). V lost 4 bases to trimming and J lost 5 bases, with 20 bases between them. The CDR3 has 16 amino acids. Germline CDR1 is LGHNA and CDR2 is YSLEER.

This clonotype has more than one count but fewer than ten. CDR3 bases: TGTGCCAGCAGTTCAGACCGGGGGCCATTCGAGCAGTACTTC. It encodes CASSSDRGPFEQYF. V and J are TRBV7-2 and TRBJ2-7; D tentatively reads TRBD1 or TRBD2 (6 bases each). V lost 6 bases, J lost 6 bases, and 18 bases lay in between. Germline lookup yields CDR1 SGHTA and CDR2 FQGNSA. This CDR3 is built from 14 residues.

V is TRBV7-2 and J is TRBJ2-1; 10 positions agree with TRBD2. V lost 6 bases to trimming and J lost 1 base; unmatched junction nucleotides: 6. The germline CDR1 and CDR2 sequences are SGHTA and FQGNSA. This CDR3 contains 16 residues. The CDR3 spells CASRQRLAGSYNEQFF. Written as DNA, the CDR3 is TGTGCCAGCAGGCAAAGACTAGCGGGTTCCTACAATGAGCAGTTCTTC.

This chain's CDR3 is CASSFSLLTDTQYF. DNA of the CDR3: TGCGCCAGCAGCTTCTCACTTCTCACAGATACGCAGTATTTT. The rearrangement uses TRBV5-1 and TRBJ2-3; D is uncertain. Trimming stripped 2 bases from V and 2 bases from J, with 9 bases between. From germline, CDR1 is SGHRS and CDR2 YFSETQ. This CDR3 has 14 amino acids.

This clonotype came up a few times. This chain uses TRBV27 with TRBJ1-1; D uncertain. Trimming took off 5 bases at V and 3 bases at J, with 13 bases between the two ends. Germline loops: CDR1 MNHEY, CDR2 SMNVEV (reference sequence). CDR3 length: 14 amino acids. In DNA form, the CDR3 reads TGTGCCAGCAGTAAGCCTTTTGGGGACACTGAAGCTTTCTTT. This gives the protein CASSKPFGDTEAFF.

With respect to this clonotype: Just one base apart from a much larger clone, this may be a read error. The chain recombines TRBV6-2 or TRBV6-3 with TRBJ2-7; 8 bases line up with TRBD2. The CDR3 runs 15 residues. J gave up 8 bases and V 3 bases, and 12 bases lay outside the gene matches. Germline loops: CDR1 MNHEY, CDR2 SVGEGT. In nucleotides, the CDR3 is TGTGCCAGCAGTTATTCCGCGGGAGGATTCGACAAGCAGTACTTC. Translation: CASSYSAGGFDKQYF.

In its sample, this clonotype was seen a few times. The genes are TRBV5-1 and TRBJ2-3, with 8 bases aligning to TRBD2. J gave up 5 bases and V 0 bases, and 8 bases lay outside the gene matches. From germline, CDR1 is SGHRS and CDR2 YFSETQ. The length of the CDR3 is 16 residues. CDR3 bases: TGCGCCAGCAGCTTGGCCCCGGGAGGGCCTGGAGATACGCAGTATTTT. This encodes CASSLAPGGPGDTQYF.

This clonotype was detected many times. The gene calls are TRBV29-1 and TRBJ1-1; D is unclear. Per germline, CDR1 SQVTM and CDR2 ANQGSEA. V lost 5 bases to trimming and J lost 1 base, with 14 bases between them. This CDR3 is built from 14 residues. CDR3 region: CSVLWRHRNTEAFF. As DNA, the CDR3 is TGCAGCGTTTTGTGGCGGCACCGGAACACTGAAGCTTTCTTT.

The chain uses TRBV24-1 and TRBJ2-3, with D uncertain. V was pared by 2 bases and J by 9 bases, with 17 bases between. This CDR3 spans 15 amino acids. Germline V gene lookup returns CDR1 KGHDR and CDR2 SFDVKD. CDR3 region: CATSDSGTIGSTQYF. The CDR3, as DNA: TGTGCCACCAGTGATTCCGGCACTATCGGGTCCACGCAGTATTTT.

This clonotype was observed at least ten times. The CDR3 DNA reads TGCGCCAGCAGGACTAGCGGGAACACCGGGGAGCTGTTTTTT. This gives the protein CASRTSGNTGELFF. The chain joins TRBV5-1 to TRBJ2-2; 9 nucleotides match TRBD2. The CDR3 length is 14 residues. J was trimmed by 1 base and V by 5 bases; bases with no gene match: 0. Germline V gene data show CDR1 as SGHRS and CDR2 as YFSETQ. Drawing the rest from reference TRBV5-1 and TRBJ2-2, the complete variable domain is KAGVTQTPRYLIKTRGQQVTLSCSPISGHRSVSWYQQTPGQGLQFLFEYFSETQRNKGNFPGRFSGRQFSNSRSEMNVSTLELGDSALYLCASRTSGNTGELFFGEGSRLTVL.

J is TRBJ1-2 and V is TRBV5-1, with D tentatively TRBD1 (6 bases). CDR3 length: 15 amino acids. Between the trimmed V and J ends, which lost 0 bases and 3 bases, there was a span of 12 bases. The germline V gene has CDR1 SGHRS and CDR2 YFSETQ. In DNA form, the CDR3 reads TGCGCCAGCAGCTTGGACAGGGCGGAGGACTATGGCTACACCTTC. Its protein is CASSLDRAEDYGYTF.

This clonotype was counted between two and nine times. This sequence joins TRBV30 and TRBJ1-1; 7 bases agree with TRBD1. V was pared by 5 bases and J by 3 bases, with 12 bases of the junction left unmatched. Germline V gene sequence: CDR1 GTSNPN, CDR2 SVGIG (reference sequence). The CDR3 is 15 residues long. The CDR3 is CAWLYFGTEHTEAFF. CDR3 nucleotide sequence: TGTGCCTGGCTTTACTTCGGGACAGAACACACTGAAGCTTTCTTT.

V is TRBV19 and J is TRBJ1-5; D uncertain. This CDR3 is 14 amino acids long. In germline, CDR1 is LNHDA, CDR2 SQIVND (reference sequence). The V end lost 1 base, the J end lost 1 base, and 5 bases lay between the germline ends. CDR3 coding DNA: TGTGCCAGTAGTATAGGGCGGAGCAATCAGCCCCAGCATTTT. The encoded protein is CASSIGRSNQPQHF.

The CDR3, as DNA: TGTGCCAGCAGACGGAGCGGGGCACGATCGGATACGCAGTATTTT. Its translation is CASRRSGARSDTQYF. The V gene is TRBV6-5, the J gene TRBJ2-3; TRBD2 matches 7 bases. CDR1 is MNHEY, CDR2 SVGAGI, per germline. The CDR3 covers 15 residues. J lost 6 bases, V lost 6 bases, and 12 bases had no gene match.

The rearrangement uses TRBV7-2 and TRBJ2-6; either TRBD1 or TRBD2 may supply D (6 bases each). The CDR3 has 17 amino acids. The V gene's germline CDR1 is SGHTA and CDR2 FQGNSA. The germline V and J ends were trimmed by 5 bases and 1 base, with 15 bases remaining between them. CDR3 DNA sequence: TGTGCCAGCAGCCCTAACAGGAGGGGGTCTGGGGCCAACGTCCTGACTTTC. It yields the protein CASSPNRRGSGANVLTF.

This clonotype has at least ten counts. V usage is TRBV12-3 or TRBV12-4 and J usage is TRBJ1-2, with TRBD1 matching 10 bases. This CDR3 is built from 13 residues. V gave up 6 bases and J gave up 7 bases; unmatched junction bases: 5. CDR3 sequence: CASSRDRGFGYTF. The CDR3 nucleotides are TGTGCCAGCAGCCGGGACAGGGGTTTTGGCTACACCTTC.

This clonotype was found a few times. CDR3 DNA: TGTGCCAGCAGCTTAACCAAAACAGGGGGCTATGGCTACACCTTC. Amino acids: CASSLTKTGGYGYTF. The chain employs TRBV7-3 and TRBJ1-2, with TRBD1 identical over 8 bases. CDR3 size: 15 residues. V shed 0 bases, J shed 4 bases, and the junction held 4 bases outside the gene matches. Germline CDR1 reads SGHTA; CDR2 reads FQGTGA. The whole variable domain, filled in from reference TRBV7-3 and TRBJ1-2, reads GAGVSQTPSNKVTEKGKYVELRCDPISGHTALYWYRQSLGQGPEFLIYFQGTGAADDSGLPNDRFFAVRPEGSVSTLKIQRTERGDSAVYLCASSLTKTGGYGYTFGSGTRLTVV.

This rearrangement joins TRBV19 to TRBJ2-2; 11 bases are a match to TRBD2. The ends lost 5 bases at V and 6 bases at J; junction bases unmatched: 8. This CDR3 has 16 amino acids. From germline, CDR1 is LNHDA and CDR2 SQIVND (reference sequence). The chain's CDR3 is CASSARLAGRSGELFF. For the CDR3, the DNA is TGTGCCAGTAGTGCGCGACTAGCGGGAAGATCCGGGGAGCTGTTTTTT.

This clonotype turned up a few times. V is TRBV9 and J is TRBJ1-2, with no clear D. Trimming removed 3 bases at V and 0 bases at J, with 12 bases between. Germline CDR1 SGDLS, CDR2 YYNGEE. The CDR3 is 15 amino acids. CDR3 sequence: CASSDNIDANYGYTF. The CDR3 region has the DNA TGTGCCAGCAGCGATAACATAGATGCTAACTATGGCTACACCTTC.

The V and J genes are TRBV5-1 and TRBJ2-7; TRBD1 agrees at 9 bases. Germline V gene data show CDR1 as SGHRS and CDR2 as YFSETQ. Trimming at V came to 4 bases and at J to 3 bases, leaving 11 bases not matched to a gene. This CDR3 has 16 residues. CDR3 coding DNA: TGCGCCAGCAGCCAGTTAGCCGGGACAGGGAGCTACGAGCAGTACTTC. Its protein is CASSQLAGTGSYEQYF. Supplemented by reference TRBV5-1 and TRBJ2-7, the full variable domain reads KAGVTQTPRYLIKTRGQQVTLSCSPISGHRSVSWYQQTPGQGLQFLFEYFSETQRNKGNFPGRFSGRQFSNSRSEMNVSTLELGDSALYLCASSQLAGTGSYEQYFGPGTRLTVT.

This clonotype has just a few counts. The DNA of the CDR3 is TGTGCCAGCAGCTTAGGGGGTGGGCCTTCTCACGAGCAGTACTTC. This sequence encodes CASSLGGGPSHEQYF. The chain is built from TRBV7-2 and TRBJ2-5; D is uncertain. TRBJ2-7 explains the end of the DNA better; the J call may be wrong. The CDR3 runs to 15 residues. CDR1 is SGHTA, CDR2 FQGNSA, per germline.

A remark on this clonotype: A junction boundary mismatches the germline segment, possibly from a read error. The chain links TRBV10-3 to TRBJ2-3; D not certain. CDR1 is ENHRY and CDR2 is SYGVKD in the germline V gene. This CDR3 is built from 13 residues. The CDR3, as DNA: TGTGCCATCAGTGCAACCGGCACAGATCCGCAGTATTTT. As protein: CAISATGTDPQYF.

The chain has TRBV5-1 and TRBJ2-5; 12 bases fit TRBD2. Unmatched junction bases numbered 4, after V lost 4 bases and J lost 0 bases. The germline CDR1 and CDR2 sequences are SGHRS and YFSETQ. The CDR3 spans 16 residues. CDR3 in DNA: TGCGCCAGCAGCCGGACTAGCGGGGAGTACCAAGAGACCCAGTACTTC. Translation gives CASSRTSGEYQETQYF.

The J gene is TRBJ1-5, the V gene TRBV27; unclear D gene. V lost 0 bases and J lost 2, with 8 bases in between. The V gene's germline CDR1 is MNHEY and CDR2 SMNVEV (reference sequence). There are 15 residues in the CDR3. CDR3 residues: CASSLSRVGNQPQHF. In DNA, the CDR3 is TGTGCCAGCAGTTTATCCCGGGTAGGCAATCAGCCCCAGCATTTT.

With respect to this clonotype: Being one base from a much bigger clone, this may be a read error. This chain connects TRBV6-5 to TRBJ2-5; D is undetermined. The J call may be in error: the DNA end matches TRBJ2-7 better. The germline V gene has CDR1 MNHEY and CDR2 SVGAGI. The CDR3 loop spans 14 amino acids. The DNA for the CDR3 is TGTGCCAGCAGCCAAGGACCAATCCAGCGCGAGCAGTACTTC. Protein: CASSQGPIQREQYF.

The chain combines TRBV27 with TRBJ2-3; 10 bases match TRBD2. Looked up from germline, CDR1 is MNHEY and CDR2 is SMNVEV (reference sequence). The CDR3 consists of 17 residues. The V and J ends lost 6 bases and 8 bases, in that order; junction bases with no gene match: 17. The CDR3: CASRGELAGLGRVTQYF. CDR3 sequence (DNA): TGTGCCAGCAGGGGGGAACTAGCGGGATTAGGCCGTGTTACGCAGTATTTT.